The TCR beta chain under discussion was sequenced for a study of cytomegalovirus exposure and HLA in healthy donors (TCRdb year 2017). Notes on the research overall: An earlier analysis of about 560 of the donors reported 276 Gb of sequence data and 117 million unique TCR beta sequences obtained from about 179 million T cells. Around 320 gigabases of sequencing data and approximately 85 million unique TCR sequences were included in an early release covering about 600 HLA-typed donors. The genetic ancestry cluster associated with self-reported Caucasian donors included 80% to 90% of the roughly 400 genotyped donors. The aim of the study was to test whether cataloging public T cell receptors could identify signatures of past pathogen exposure. Using immunosequencing, the study profiled T cell repertoires from about 610 subjects and related those repertoires to cytomegalovirus serostatus. In addition to the first cohort of 650 to 750 subjects, a separate validation cohort of approximately 130 different subjects was used. To predict cytomegalovirus infection status, the study combined high-throughput TCR immunosequencing, statistical association of individual TCRs with disease status, and machine learning. A later analysis re-analyzed previously published TCR beta repertoires from approximately 670 donors and added high-resolution HLA genotyping to study TCR occurrence patterns. Rather than using new phenotypic data, the later analysis identified candidate immune exposures from TCR beta sequences and from how often those sequences occurred across donors. An earlier analysis of around 540 of the donors applied high-throughput TCR beta sequencing to assess whether each TCR beta V gene segment acted as functional or pseudogenic. Donor age, sex, ethnicity and CMV serostatus were compiled alongside the repertoire data. A later genetic analysis used genome-wide SNP genotypes for 398 of the 666 donors, treating that subset as a discovery cohort. All discovery cohort repertoires had been generated using a single sequencing platform. HLA typing included class I and class II loci at four-digit resolution. Typing coverage varied by locus: about 629-640 donors for A, B, C, DRB1 and DQB1; roughly 500 for DQA1; over 600 for DPA1; roughly 450 for DPB1. Several DR-DQ haplotypes were handled as single units for association and clustering because linkage in the cohort was strong. Among some 400 genotyped donors of the cohort, an average of approximately 220,000 unique TCR beta nucleotide sequences was sequenced per donor, of which roughly 17% were non-productive.

The cohort consisted of approximately 690 healthy bone marrow donors. Cohort members were all nominally healthy when sampled, although unrecorded immune exposures were likely present. The donor was CMV seropositive and was included in the group of 250 to 300 seropositive cohort members. Every donor gave a peripheral blood sample, and the peripheral blood mononuclear cells from that sample were used for TCR beta sequencing. Genomic DNA was extracted from the blood cell samples with the Qiagen DNeasy Blood Extraction Kit. Library preparation employed the immunoSEQ multiplex PCR assay. A mixture of 60 forward primers for TCR Vbeta segments and 13 reverse primers for TCR Jbeta segments was used in the multiplex PCR. The CDR3 region of rearranged TCR beta genes was amplified from genomic DNA by a multiplex PCR assay. The Illumina HiSeq System was used to sequence the amplified TCR beta libraries as 87-base-pair reads. In the authors' own workflow: A later analysis counted some 74 million unique TCR beta chains across the 650 to 800 repertoires, and approximately 11 million of these chains were shared by at least two donors. Raw reads were error-corrected and collapsed into unique sequences with a nearest-neighbor algorithm that merged closely related sequences to remove PCR and sequencing errors. To assign V, D and J gene segments, CDR3 sequences were aligned to IMGT reference sequences. For a sequence to be retained, at least a six-nucleotide match to both a V gene segment and a J gene segment was required. Rearrangements were called productive when the CDR3 lacked stop codons and stayed in frame with V and J; all others were non-productive. CDR3 was defined according to IMGT convention as the region running from the second conserved V-encoded cysteine to the conserved J-encoded phenylalanine. The earlier analysis of about 560 of the donors excluded any sequence lacking an unambiguous match to a single V gene segment. An earlier analysis of around 600 of the donors classified V segments as functional when productive rearrangements were above 56.7% and as segregating when the standard deviation between donors was above 5%. To diagnose cytomegalovirus status from the catalog of TCR beta chain sequences, a statistical classification framework was built. In a later analysis, V and J genes were assigned by comparing TCR nucleotide sequences against IMGT/GENE-DB human TR gene sequences. The TCRdist pipeline was used in a later analysis to assign CDR3 sequences and most-parsimonious VDJ recombination scenarios. A later analysis defined each TCR beta chain by its CDR3 amino acid sequence plus V-gene family, and excluded reads lacking a unique V-gene family. As a way to deal with suspected cross-contamination and a sequencing artifact, a later analysis dropped approximately 590 nucleotide sequences that were highly shared and had low generation probability. In a later analysis, a clonal expansion index was calculated for each public chain from normalized within-repertoire ranks of inferred template counts. A later analysis computed generation probabilities with a VDJ recombination model fitted to out-of-frame rearrangements, and checked the results against IGoR. In a later analysis, hypergeometric tests were used to score TCR-TCR, TCR-HLA and TCR-CMV co-occurrence, with a repertoire-size bias correction applied to TCR pairs. To estimate false discovery rates, a later analysis permuted the HLA or CMV assignments 20 times. In a later analysis, co-occurring TCRs were grouped using DBSCAN, and TCRdist sequence similarity was added for clustering within HLA-allele-positive subsets. Repertoires with fewer than 30,000 or more than 120,000 public chains were left out of co-occurrence clustering, as were about five repertoires with anomalous nucleotide sharing. This is the immuneACCESS table as TCRdb keeps it, with only in-frame sequences that have V and J called. A part of the clones is gone; compared with another copy, unresolved V genes explain less than half, and the rest is unexplained. The V and J calls and clone size are taken from that table; D and trimming were inferred from the DNA. Within this sample are fewer than 55,000 clones, with about 60% of them counted one time only. The ten largest clones take up approximately 12% of the sample.

The CDR3 goes from the cysteine to the phenylalanine over 15 residues. Here the CDR3 DNA is all that survives: 45 bases in frame from base 1. From a lookup of the germline V gene, CDR1 and CDR2 are SGHRS and YFSETQ. V and J are trimmed by 1 base and 3 bases, and the gene matches miss 4 bases of the junction. Paper-wide results and their limitations: A cluster of highly shared sequence variants was judged likely to be a technical artifact of the sequencing pipeline. In a later genetic analysis, a missense DCLRE1C variant was associated with V-gene and J-gene trimming of TCR beta chains, and the association was replicated in an independent cohort. Assigning TCR associations to individual alleles was difficult when HLA alleles, especially DR and DQ, strongly co-occurred. The classifier was reported to diagnose cytomegalovirus status with high specificity and sensitivity in both the original cohort and the validation cohort. According to a later analysis, parvovirus B19, influenza, CMV and Epstein-Barr virus appeared linked to several top co-occurrence clusters. In a later genetic analysis, fewer N-insertions in productive TCRs were reported among donors in an Asian-associated ancestry cluster than the roughly 700-donor mean. The 87-base-pair reads could not distinguish some IMGT-functional V segments, including TRBV6-2 and TRBV6-3, so those segments were excluded. In a later analysis, HLA-associated TCR beta chains were found to be more clonally expanded and to have lower generation probabilities than equally common non-associated chains. Specific HLA alleles were associated with over 15,000 TCR beta sequences at a false discovery rate of 0.05 in a later analysis. Presence/absence analyses assumed roughly uniform sequencing depth across donors, an assumption that may not hold. The study gave a list of 150 to 200 TCR beta chains associated with cytomegalovirus. While some public TCRs were present in many individuals, most TCR sequences turned up only very rarely across donors. According to the authors, the approach could potentially be generalized to other disease states and immunological phenotypes. In a later analysis, the rate of TCR association differed among HLA loci, with DRB1 alleles having the most associated TCRs and HLA-C alleles having the fewest. The cohort was sequenced for TCR beta chains only, and without alpha or paired-chain data the features that could be detected were limited. HLA typing was unavailable for some donors at each locus, so association tests used only the typed subset. The only immune exposure information available for the cohort was CMV serostatus. In an earlier analysis of 587 of the donors, most TCR beta V segments appeared in productive rearrangements about 87% or about 30% of the time, broadly matching IMGT annotations. According to a later analysis, most CMV-associated TCR beta chains appeared to be HLA-restricted, and the HLA associations seemed to be driven largely by CMV exposure. Correlated functional status among segregating V segments might reflect linkage disequilibrium, but an unknown experimental factor could not be ruled out. A further reported finding was that TCR beta sequences accurately predicted the HLA-A and HLA-B alleles for most subjects in the first cohort. The earlier analysis of 587 of the donors excluded around 17 rarely observed V segments, including chromosome 9 orphons, because counts were too low. A few of the identified cytomegalovirus-associated TCR beta chains were confirmed in vitro to be specific for cytomegalovirus antigens.

A remark on this clone: The clone's antigen remains unknown. No much larger clone exists at a distance of one base, and base qualities are not known.

Sample: PBMCs. The receptor was derived from a man aged 55 to 70 in good health and CMV-seropositive. The chain uses TRBV5-1 and TRBJ2-1, with 7 central nucleotides matching TRBD2. Here is the DNA: TGCGCCAGCAGCTTGACATCGGGAGGCTACAATGAGCAGTTCTTC. The resulting protein is CASSLTSGGYNEQFF.